The rows below give T cell receptor beta chains drawn from one sample of a study of blood T cell repertoires in COVID-19. Generated by immunoSEQ multiplex PCR, the TCRdb table keeps only in-frame clones and is missing some. This sample has about 42,000 clones, with about nine tenths found just once. Material for sequencing was peripheral blood. The source of these receptors is a human donor in a cohort sampled during active COVID-19. CDR3s leave out the opening cysteine and the closing phenylalanine or tryptophan. Fields, in order: D gene, CDR3 length, V gene, J gene, CDR3 protein. The D gene is left open where the match is weak.

TRBD2	14	TRBV4-2	TRBJ2-2	ASSQRLAGNTGELF
TRBD1	15	TRBV10-3	TRBJ2-6	AINGQGKNTGANVLT
TRBD1	13	TRBV6-1	TRBJ1-5	ASSDQGALGQPQH
-	12	TRBV5-1	TRBJ2-7	ASSPGQILGEQY
-	11	TRBV24-1	TRBJ2-1	ATSDSNYNEQF
-	13	TRBV5-5	TRBJ1-2	ASTGGISPNYGYT
-	12	TRBV5-1	TRBJ2-4	ASSLTVAKNIQY
-	11	TRBV2	TRBJ1-1	ASRVQVNTEAF
-	11	TRBV5-1	TRBJ2-2	ATQGTNTGELF
-	13	TRBV7-2	TRBJ2-7	ASREGAGRFYEQY
TRBD2	15	TRBV13	TRBJ2-1	ASSLEASGRGHNEQF
-	13	TRBV3-1/TRBV3-2	TRBJ1-5	ASSQGPGEGQPQH
TRBD1	14	TRBV18	TRBJ1-3	ASSPLDRGSGNTIY
-	13	TRBV14	TRBJ1-4	ASSQDHRVGEKLF
-	12	TRBV9	TRBJ2-7	ASSSDGGSYEQY
-	10	TRBV5-1	TRBJ2-5	ASSAALETQY
-	12	TRBV3-1/TRBV3-2	TRBJ1-5	ASSPGWGNQPQH
-	14	TRBV5-1	TRBJ2-2	ASSPPGSRSTGELF
TRBD1	14	TRBV6-2/TRBV6-3	TRBJ2-3	ASSDRDRGPSDTQY
-	11	TRBV7-9	TRBJ1-3	ASSLYGGNTIY
TRBD2	14	TRBV11-2	TRBJ2-1	ASSLRRELSYNEQF
-	13	TRBV21-1	TRBJ2-7	ASSKTEAGSDEQY
-	12	TRBV7-2	TRBJ2-4	ASSFRWAKNIQY
TRBD1	11	TRBV29-1	TRBJ1-1	SVATGRGSEAF
TRBD1	14	TRBV5-1	TRBJ1-1	ASRPQGFLMNTEAF
-	12	TRBV10-3	TRBJ2-3	AIQGQYYTDTQY
-	12	TRBV5-1	TRBJ2-2	ASSLDSHTGELF
TRBD1	12	TRBV7-9	TRBJ2-1	ASSRDSGYNEQF
TRBD2	15	TRBV5-1	TRBJ2-1	ASSLGVTGGPNNEQF
TRBD1	13	TRBV11-2	TRBJ2-1	ASSSVRGQANEQF
TRBD1	13	TRBV18	TRBJ2-2	ASSDTSTGHGELF
TRBD1	10	TRBV2	TRBJ2-5	ASSPEPGQVN
-	14	TRBV4-1	TRBJ1-2	ASSQLGGGSRYGYT
-	15	TRBV15	TRBJ2-7	ATDLEVVGHRTYEQY
-	10	TRBV18	TRBJ2-5	ASSPGAETQY
TRBD1	13	TRBV6-5	TRBJ1-5	ASRTTGTGNQPQH
-	11	TRBV7-9	TRBJ2-1	ASSPTGKLEQF
TRBD2	11	TRBV2	TRBJ2-3	VVRREWTDTQY
TRBD1	12	TRBV5-1	TRBJ2-7	ASSADRGPYEQY
-	11	TRBV3-1/TRBV3-2	TRBJ1-5	ASSPHSNQPQH
TRBD1	13	TRBV14	TRBJ1-4	ASSQSGTANEKLF
-	13	TRBV27	TRBJ2-7	ASSYIGARDYEQY
-	13	TRBV10-2	TRBJ2-7	ASSNPTGWTDEQY
TRBD1	13	TRBV19	TRBJ1-1	ASSPPRQGATEAF
-	13	TRBV7-2	TRBJ1-5	ASSSGGGSNQPQH
-	13	TRBV7-2	TRBJ1-2	ASSLLADTNYGYT
TRBD2	15	TRBV7-9	TRBJ2-5	ASSRRTSGGVQETQY
TRBD2	13	TRBV9	TRBJ2-1	ASSVVGTSGSEQF
TRBD1	13	TRBV5-8	TRBJ1-1	ASSASGTGGTEAF
TRBD2	13	TRBV9	TRBJ2-7	ASSVGLAENYEQY
-	11	TRBV30	TRBJ2-5	AWSAGIRETQY
-	13	TRBV10-3	TRBJ1-2	AISESQGRNYGYT
TRBD1	9	TRBV6-5	TRBJ1-2	AGTGNYGYT